The 29 T cell receptor beta chains below were found in one sample sequenced in a study of cytomegalovirus exposure and HLA in healthy donors. The study ran its PCR with 60 Vbeta and 13 Jbeta primers. Repertoires were generated with immunoSEQ multiplex PCR, while TCRdb's copy carries only in-frame clones and drops some. The table records over 85,000 clones, roughly four fifths of them present only once. Sequencing was carried out using PBMCs. The source of these receptors is a male donor in good health and CMV-seropositive.

This clone turned up a few times. In DNA form, the CDR3 reads TGCGCCAGCTCGGACAGACCGAACACTGAAGCTTTCTTT. Its translation: CASSDRPNTEAFF. The chain carries TRBV4-1 and TRBJ1-1; D perhaps matches TRBD1 (6 bases). The V gene lost 8 bases and the J gene lost 1 base, with 11 bases spanning the gap. Germline-derived CDR1 and CDR2 are MGHRA and YSYEKL. The CDR3 covers 13 residues.

V and J are TRBV6-5 and TRBJ1-3; 9 bases match TRBD1. The CDR3 totals 16 residues. Germline V lookup: CDR1 MNHEY, CDR2 SVGAGI. V shed 0 bases, J shed 2 bases, and the junction held 2 bases outside the gene matches. CDR3 nucleotide sequence: TGTGCCAGCAGTTACTCGAGACAGGGGGCTGGAAACACCATATATTTT. This codes for CASSYSRQGAGNTIYF.

The CDR3, as DNA: TGTGCCAGCAGCTTACGTAGAGCGGGAGCCCCGGGGACCGGGGAGCTGTTTTTT. Protein sequence: CASSLRRAGAPGTGELFF. This chain uses TRBV11-3 with TRBJ2-2, with 8 bases matching TRBD2. J gave up 5 bases and V 2 bases, and 13 bases lay outside the gene matches. Germline V gene data show CDR1 as SGHNT and CDR2 as YENEEA. The CDR3 is 18 amino acids.

This clone was recorded once. The V call is TRBV28, the J call TRBJ2-7; the match to TRBD2 covers 8 bases. The length of the CDR3 is 13 residues. V was pared by 8 bases and J by 4 bases, with 7 bases of the junction left unmatched. Germline V gives CDR1 MDHEN, CDR2 SYDVKM. The CDR3 sequence: CASQLAAVYEQYF. For the CDR3, the DNA is TGTGCCAGCCAACTAGCGGCAGTTTACGAGCAGTACTTC.

In its sample, this clone was seen a few times. V and J are TRBV15 and TRBJ2-5; a possible D gene is TRBD1 (7 bases). V was shortened by 2 bases and J by 6 bases, with 16 bases between the two germline ends. Germline CDR1 reads LNHNV; CDR2 reads YYDKDF (reference sequence). The CDR3 extends over 15 amino acids. The CDR3 reads CATSRPQGGAKTQYF. The CDR3 nucleotides are TGTGCCACCAGCAGACCTCAGGGGGGAGCAAAGACCCAGTACTTC.

This clone was detected a few times. Distinct nucleotide sequences in the sample also encode this CDR3. This sequence joins TRBV27 and TRBJ2-7; 7 bases align to TRBD1. The junction had 5 bases not matched to a gene; V was cut back by 3 bases and J by 6 bases. This CDR3 is 13 amino acids long. Germline-derived CDR1 and CDR2 are MNHEY and SMNVEV (reference sequence). CDR3 amino acids: CASSFTGAGEQYF. The CDR3 DNA reads as TGTGCCAGCAGTTTTACAGGGGCGGGCGAGCAGTACTTC.

The chain joins TRBV19 to TRBJ2-7, with TRBD1 matching 9 bases. Trimming removed 3 bases from V and 3 bases from J; junction bases left unmatched: 9. The CDR3 length is 16 residues. Germline CDR1 LNHDA, CDR2 SQIVND (reference sequence). CDR3 region: CASSINRDRVDYEQYF. The CDR3 coding sequence is TGTGCCAGTAGTATCAACCGGGACAGGGTTGACTACGAGCAGTACTTC.

This chain uses TRBV6-1 with TRBJ2-5, with 10 bases identical to TRBD2. This CDR3 is built from 12 residues. The ends lost 8 bases at V and 4 bases at J; junction bases unmatched: 1. Germline V gene sequence: CDR1 MNHNS, CDR2 SASEGT. The CDR3 DNA sequence: TGTGCCAGCCGGACTAGCGGAGAGACCCAGTACTTC. Its protein product is CASRTSGETQYF.

The chain couples TRBV2 to TRBJ2-7, with D perhaps TRBD1 (6 bases). This CDR3 is 14 amino acids long. V dropped 6 bases and J dropped 2 bases, with 14 bases sitting between them. Germline CDR1 is SNHLY and CDR2 is FYNNEI. Here the CDR3 DNA reads TGTGCCAGCAGCCAGTCCCGGGACACCTACGAGCAGTACTTC. It yields the protein CASSQSRDTYEQYF.

This clone was observed once. The J gene is TRBJ2-1, the V gene TRBV5-1; 7 bases align to TRBD2. Per the germline V gene, CDR1 is SGHRS and CDR2 is YFSETQ. This CDR3 region has 14 residues. The V gene end was trimmed by 4 bases and the J gene end by 6 bases; junction bases not matched to a gene: 7. The DNA of the CDR3 is TGCGCCAGCAGCGGGGACTATGCGGGCAATGAGCAGTTCTTC. Its protein product is CASSGDYAGNEQFF.

This clone appeared a few times. V gene TRBV19 combines with J gene TRBJ2-7; weak D call: TRBD1 (5 bases). Germline values: CDR1 LNHDA, CDR2 SQIVND (reference sequence). V was clipped by 3 bases and J by 5 bases, with 11 bases between them. The CDR3 is 13 residues long. Here the CDR3 DNA reads TGTGCCAGTAGTATCCAGGGTAAGAACGAGCAGTACTTC. This gives the protein CASSIQGKNEQYF.

In this sample, this clone turned up once. V usage is TRBV9 and J usage is TRBJ1-2; D gene ambiguous. The length of the CDR3 is 14 residues. Trimming stripped 0 bases from V and 2 bases from J, with 8 bases between. Looked up from germline, CDR1 is SGDLS and CDR2 is YYNGEE. The CDR3 DNA sequence: TGTGCCAGCAGCGTAGGGAGAGGCAACTATGGCTACACCTTC. Translating gives CASSVGRGNYGYTF.

The CDR3 bases are TGTGCCAGCAGCTTAGAGGGTAGCGGGAGAACCTACGAGCAGTACTTC. Amino acids: CASSLEGSGRTYEQYF. The J gene is TRBJ2-7, the V gene TRBV5-4, with 9 bases matching TRBD2. CDR1 and CDR2 (germline): SGHNT, YYREEE (reference sequence). V was pared by 2 bases and J by 2 bases, with 8 bases of the junction left unmatched. This CDR3 is built from 16 residues. Drawing the rest from reference TRBV5-4 and TRBJ2-7, the complete variable domain is ETGVTQSPTHLIKTRGQQVTLRCSSQSGHNTVSWYQQALGQGPQFIFQYYREEENGRGNFPPRFSGLQFPNYSSELNVNALELDDSALYLCASSLEGSGRTYEQYFGPGTRLTVT.

The genes are TRBV18 and TRBJ1-2; D is unresolved. Trimming pared 2 bases from V and 0 bases from J, leaving 10 bases between. Germline CDR1 is KGHSH and CDR2 is LQKENI. This CDR3 contains 15 residues. The CDR3 region has the DNA TGTGCCAGCTCACCAATATCTGTTTCTAACTATGGCTACACCTTC. Amino acid sequence: CASSPISVSNYGYTF.

The chain recombines TRBV19 with TRBJ2-5, with D possibly being TRBD2 (5 bases). The CDR3 is 14 amino acids. Germline CDR1 is LNHDA and CDR2 is SQIVND (reference sequence). V was pared by 3 bases and J by 3 bases, with 11 bases between. CDR3 nucleotides: TGTGCCAGTAGTATTAGGACGGGGAAAGAGACCCAGTACTTC. It translates to CASSIRTGKETQYF.

V is TRBV7-2 and J is TRBJ2-1; 10 positions agree with TRBD2. CDR1 and CDR2 (germline): SGHTA, FQGNSA. The CDR3 loop spans 15 amino acids. V shed 3 bases, J shed 5 bases, and the junction held 4 bases outside the gene matches. In DNA form, the CDR3 reads TGTGCCAGCAGCTTGAGGACTAGCGGAAACAATGAGCAGTTCTTC. As protein: CASSLRTSGNNEQFF. Full variable domain (rest looked up from reference TRBV7-2 and TRBJ2-1): GAGVSQSPSNKVTEKGKDVELRCDPISGHTALYWYRQSLGQGLEFLIYFQGNSAPDKSGLPSDRFSAERTGGSVSTLTIQRTQQEDSAVYLCASSLRTSGNNEQFFGPGTRLTVL.

The rearrangement joins TRBV7-2 to TRBJ2-1; maybe TRBD2 (6 bases). The V end was cut by 2 bases, the J end by 1 base, with 9 bases between. The germline V gene encodes CDR1 SGHTA and CDR2 FQGNSA. The CDR3 contains 15 residues. Here the CDR3 reads CASSLTRESYNEQFF. DNA of the CDR3: TGTGCCAGCAGCTTAACCCGGGAGTCCTACAATGAGCAGTTCTTC.

This clone was picked up one time. The J gene is TRBJ2-5, the V gene TRBV5-1; 7 bases line up with TRBD1. The CDR3 totals 14 residues. From germline, CDR1 is SGHRS and CDR2 YFSETQ. After removal of 3 bases from V and 3 bases from J, the junction contained 5 bases not matched to a gene. DNA for the CDR3: TGCGCCAGCAGCTCGGGGACAGCTAAAGAGACCCAGTACTTC. This gives the protein CASSSGTAKETQYF.

This chain joins TRBV7-2 and TRBJ2-7; 10 nucleotides match TRBD2. V shed 6 bases and J 3 bases; nucleotides not matched to a gene: 11. The CDR3 has 16 residues. The germline gives CDR1 SGHTA, CDR2 FQGNSA. Here the CDR3 reads CASSRTSGRVDYEQYF. CDR3 nucleotide sequence: TGTGCCAGCAGTCGTACGAGCGGGAGGGTCGACTACGAGCAGTACTTC.

A note on this clone: Other DNA sequences in the sample encode the same CDR3. This chain links TRBV11-2 with TRBJ2-7, with D tentatively TRBD2 (6 bases). V lost 5 bases, J lost 1 base, and 15 bases lay in between. Germline V gene lookup returns CDR1 SGHAT and CDR2 FQNNGV. The CDR3 totals 15 residues. The CDR3 bases are TGTGCCAGCAGCGTGGGACTGGCGGCATCCTACGAGCAGTACTTC. Protein sequence: CASSVGLAASYEQYF.

The chain recombines TRBV19 with TRBJ2-1; maybe TRBD1 (5 bases). V was shortened by 10 bases and J by 6 bases, with 16 bases between the two germline ends. This CDR3 comprises 13 residues. Germline CDR1 and CDR2: LNHDA and SQIVND (reference sequence). CDR3 in amino acids: CATQGNDFNEQFF. In nucleotides, the CDR3 is TGTGCCACCCAGGGAAACGATTTCAATGAGCAGTTCTTC.

The V and J genes are TRBV18 and TRBJ1-1; 8 bases fit TRBD1. V shed 4 bases, J shed 3 bases, and the junction held 10 bases outside the gene matches. The CDR3 length is 16 residues. CDR1 and CDR2 (germline): KGHSH, LQKENI. CDR3 coding DNA: TGTGCCAGCTCACTCCGCGGACAGGGTCCGGACACTGAAGCTTTCTTT. This encodes CASSLRGQGPDTEAFF.

The gene calls are TRBV7-2 and TRBJ1-2; the D gene is possibly TRBD1 (6 bases). Between the trimmed V and J ends, which lost 5 bases and 5 bases, there was a span of 12 bases. Looked up from germline, CDR1 is SGHTA and CDR2 is FQGNSA. The CDR3 covers 13 residues. Here the CDR3 DNA reads TGTGCCAGCAGCAACGGACAGAAGTATGGCTACACCTTC. Translated, it gives CASSNGQKYGYTF.

The J gene is TRBJ2-7, the V gene TRBV30, with 8 bases lining up with TRBD2. The CDR3 runs 15 residues. V shed 0 bases and J 2 bases; nucleotides not matched to a gene: 6. Germline V lookup: CDR1 GTSNPN, CDR2 SVGIG (reference sequence). The CDR3 here is CAWSVVAGGTYEQYF. The CDR3 DNA sequence: TGTGCCTGGAGTGTGGTGGCGGGAGGAACCTACGAGCAGTACTTC.

This clone was seen just once. The chain links TRBV7-2 to TRBJ2-5, with D perhaps matching TRBD1 (5 bases). V was clipped by 0 bases and J by 5 bases, with 16 bases between them. The length of the CDR3 is 16 residues. Germline lookup yields CDR1 SGHTA and CDR2 FQGNSA. CDR3 loop: CASSLAGPGVWETQYF. CDR3 nucleotide sequence: TGTGCCAGCAGCTTAGCGGGGCCTGGCGTCTGGGAGACCCAGTACTTC.

V is TRBV15 and J is TRBJ1-2; 12 nucleotides align to TRBD1. J was trimmed by 0 bases and V by 5 bases; bases with no gene match: 10. There are 18 residues in the CDR3. CDR1 is LNHNV, CDR2 YYDKDF, per germline (reference sequence). Here the CDR3 DNA reads TGTGCCACCAGCCGATCCGGGACAGGGGGCTTAGCTAACTATGGCTACACCTTC. It yields the protein CATSRSGTGGLANYGYTF.

A few counts support this clone. The chain combines TRBV19 with TRBJ2-1, with D uncertain. Germline values: CDR1 LNHDA, CDR2 SQIVND (reference sequence). The CDR3 totals 13 residues. V lost 3 bases and J 8 bases, leaving 11 bases between the germline ends. The CDR3 sequence: CASSIPSIHEQFF. CDR3 DNA sequence: TGTGCCAGTAGTATTCCCTCTATCCATGAGCAGTTCTTC. The whole variable domain, remainder taken from reference TRBV19 and TRBJ2-1, is DGGITQSPKYLFRKEGQNVTLSCEQNLNHDAMYWYRQDPGQGLRLIYYSQIVNDFQKGDIAEGYSVSREKKESFPLTVTSAQKNPTAFYLCASSIPSIHEQFFGPGTRLTVL.

The chain employs TRBV28 and TRBJ2-3, with 14 bases matching TRBD2. V was pared by 5 bases and J by 4 bases, with 2 bases of the junction left unmatched. CDR1 is MDHEN, CDR2 SYDVKM, per germline. The CDR3 length is 15 residues. The CDR3 reads CASSRLAGGSDTQYF. The CDR3 nucleotides read TGTGCCAGCAGTCGACTAGCGGGAGGGTCAGATACGCAGTATTTT.

The V and J genes are TRBV19 and TRBJ2-6; the D is unclear. V lost 6 bases to trimming and J lost 0 bases, with 15 bases between them. CDR3 size: 17 residues. Germline CDR1 reads LNHDA; CDR2 reads SQIVND (reference sequence). The CDR3 nucleotides read TGTGCCAGTAGCGCGCCATCACGAAGCTCTGGGGCCAACGTCCTGACTTTC. It yields the protein CASSAPSRSSGANVLTF.